Listed here is a single T cell receptor (beta chain). Antigen: not known. TCRdb re-derived calls from the RT-PCR reads in MiXCR, one entry per CDR3 protein. Seen here are over 450,000 distinct CDR3 sequences, 10% to 15% observed once, and the top ten hold approximately 14%. Germline V lookup: CDR1 LGHNA, CDR2 YNFKEQ. This CDR3 contains 16 residues. The V and J ends lost 1 base and 8 bases, in that order; junction bases with no gene match: 10. The source of the sample is a study of response to subunit inactivated influenza vaccine. Findings and caveats of the study: Each seasonal flu vaccination may recruit only limited new T cells, authors suggested.

This receptor was obtained from a man between 50 and 59 years old who received an inactivated influenza vaccine. The sequenced sample was PBMCs from blood, obtained about 40 days after vaccination. The V call is TRBV4-2, the J call TRBJ2-1; 8 bases match TRBD2. The CDR3 DNA is TGTGCCAGCAGCCAAGGCGCGGGACTAGGATACGATGAGCAGTTCTTC. Protein: CASSQGAGLGYDEQFF.